Each of the 4 T cell receptor beta chains below was sequenced from the same sample in a study of control samples from healthy donors and cancer patients. Sequencing used immunoSEQ multiplex PCR; TCRdb keeps in-frame clones, though not all of them. Seen here are 200,000 or so clones, around 94% observed once, and the top ten hold about 1.6%. The specimen sequenced was blood. The source of these receptors is a man aged 45-65 years in good health.

V gene TRBV10-1 combines with J gene TRBJ2-5, with TRBD2 matching 7 bases. The V gene's germline CDR1 is WNHNN and CDR2 SYGVQD (reference sequence). The trim removed 5 bases at V and 2 bases at J, leaving 2 bases unmatched. CDR3 length equals 13 residues. The CDR3 region has the DNA TGCGCCAGCAGTTCGGGACTACAAGAGACCCAGTACTTC. This gives the protein CASSSGLQETQYF.

CDR3 residues: CASSLGRGQYSPLHF. CDR3 nucleotide sequence: TGTGCCAGCAGCTTAGGAAGGGGGCAATATTCACCCCTCCACTTT. V and J are TRBV7-9 and TRBJ1-6; 7 nucleotides match TRBD1. The CDR3 length is 15 residues. V lost 1 base to trimming and J lost 8 bases; unmatched junction nucleotides: 5. Germline lookup yields CDR1 SEHNR and CDR2 FQNEAQ (reference sequence).

This clone was recorded once. The chain combines TRBV18 with TRBJ1-1; no reliable D call. The CDR3 runs 16 residues. The V gene lost 3 bases and the J gene lost 1 base, with 15 bases spanning the gap. Germline CDR1 and CDR2: KGHSH and LQKENI. Here the CDR3 DNA reads TGTGCCAGCTCACCCAACGCTTTCCGGGCGAACACTGAAGCTTTCTTT. Amino acid sequence: CASSPNAFRANTEAFF.

As DNA, the CDR3 is TGTGCCAGCGCATTAGACAGGGCCGACTATGGCTACACCTTC. Translation gives CASALDRADYGYTF. The chain joins TRBV11-2 to TRBJ1-2; 7 nucleotides align to TRBD1. The CDR3 extends over 14 amino acids. V was clipped by 8 bases and J by 3 bases; unmatched bases: 9. CDR1 and CDR2 from the germline V gene are SGHAT and FQNNGV.